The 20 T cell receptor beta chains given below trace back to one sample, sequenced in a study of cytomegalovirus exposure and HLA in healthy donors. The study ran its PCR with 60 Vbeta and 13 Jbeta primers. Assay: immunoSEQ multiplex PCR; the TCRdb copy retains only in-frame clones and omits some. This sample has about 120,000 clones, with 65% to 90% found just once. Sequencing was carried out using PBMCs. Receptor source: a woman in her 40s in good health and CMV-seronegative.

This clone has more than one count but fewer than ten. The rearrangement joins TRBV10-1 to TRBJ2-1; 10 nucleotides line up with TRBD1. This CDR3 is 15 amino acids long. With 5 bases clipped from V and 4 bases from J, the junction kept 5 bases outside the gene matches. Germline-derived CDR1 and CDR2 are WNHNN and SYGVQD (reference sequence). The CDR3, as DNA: TGCGCCAGCAGTTCGGGGACAGGGGAATACAATGAGCAGTTCTTC. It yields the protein CASSSGTGEYNEQFF.

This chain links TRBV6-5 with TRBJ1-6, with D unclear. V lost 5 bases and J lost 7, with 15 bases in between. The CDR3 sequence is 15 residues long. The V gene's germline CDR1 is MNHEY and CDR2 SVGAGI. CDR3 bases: TGTGCCAGCAGTACCTCAGAGGGCAGGAATTCACCCCTCCACTTT. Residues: CASSTSEGRNSPLHF.

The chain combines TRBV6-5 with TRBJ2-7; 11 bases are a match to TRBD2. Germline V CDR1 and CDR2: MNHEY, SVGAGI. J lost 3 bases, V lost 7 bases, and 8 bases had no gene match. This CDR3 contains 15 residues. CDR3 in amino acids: CASTSSSGRIYEQYF. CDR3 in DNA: TGTGCCAGCACGTCGTCTAGCGGGAGGATCTACGAGCAGTACTTC.

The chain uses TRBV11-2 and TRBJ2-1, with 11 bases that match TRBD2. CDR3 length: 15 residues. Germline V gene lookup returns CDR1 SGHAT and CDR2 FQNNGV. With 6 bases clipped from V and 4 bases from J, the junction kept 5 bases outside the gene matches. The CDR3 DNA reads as TGTGCCAGCAGGGAATTAGCGGGAGGGTACAATGAGCAGTTCTTC. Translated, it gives CASRELAGGYNEQFF.

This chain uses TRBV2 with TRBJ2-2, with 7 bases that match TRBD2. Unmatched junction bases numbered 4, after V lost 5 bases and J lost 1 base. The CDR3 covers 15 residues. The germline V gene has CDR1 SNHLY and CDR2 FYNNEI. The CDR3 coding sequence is TGTGCCAGCAGTCTAGCGGCGAGGAACACCGGGGAGCTGTTTTTT. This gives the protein CASSLAARNTGELFF.

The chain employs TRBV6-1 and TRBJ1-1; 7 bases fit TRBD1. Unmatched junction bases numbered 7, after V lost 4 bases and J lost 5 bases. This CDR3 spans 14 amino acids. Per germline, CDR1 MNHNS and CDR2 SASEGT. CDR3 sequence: CASSVGLQGTEAFF. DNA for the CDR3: TGTGCCAGCAGTGTGGGGCTACAGGGGACTGAAGCTTTCTTT.

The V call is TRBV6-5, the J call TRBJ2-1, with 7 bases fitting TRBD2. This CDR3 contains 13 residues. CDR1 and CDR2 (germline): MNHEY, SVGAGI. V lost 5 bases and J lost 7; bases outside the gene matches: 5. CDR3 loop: CASSDGRYNEQFF. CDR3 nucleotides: TGTGCCAGCAGTGACGGGAGGTATAATGAGCAGTTCTTC.

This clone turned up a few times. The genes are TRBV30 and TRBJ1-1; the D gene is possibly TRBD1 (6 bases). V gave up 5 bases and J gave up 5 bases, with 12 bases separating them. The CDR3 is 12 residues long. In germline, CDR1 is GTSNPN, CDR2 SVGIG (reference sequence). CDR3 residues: CAWEGQPTEAFF. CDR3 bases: TGTGCCTGGGAAGGACAGCCGACTGAAGCTTTCTTT.

This chain's CDR3 is CSVRGVYNEQFF. In nucleotides, the CDR3 is TGCAGCGTCCGGGGGGTTTATAATGAGCAGTTCTTC. The genes are TRBV29-1 and TRBJ2-1; 7 nucleotides agree with TRBD2. The junction had 6 bases not matched to a gene; V was cut back by 6 bases and J by 7 bases. The CDR3 is 12 residues long. Germline CDR1 is SQVTM and CDR2 is ANQGSEA.

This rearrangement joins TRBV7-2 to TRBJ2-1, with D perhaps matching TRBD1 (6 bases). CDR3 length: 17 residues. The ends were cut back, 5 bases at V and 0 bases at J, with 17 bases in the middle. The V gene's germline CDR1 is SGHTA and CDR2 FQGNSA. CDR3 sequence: CASSTLGDKSSYNEQFF. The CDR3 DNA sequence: TGTGCCAGCAGCACCCTAGGGGACAAGTCCTCCTACAATGAGCAGTTCTTC.

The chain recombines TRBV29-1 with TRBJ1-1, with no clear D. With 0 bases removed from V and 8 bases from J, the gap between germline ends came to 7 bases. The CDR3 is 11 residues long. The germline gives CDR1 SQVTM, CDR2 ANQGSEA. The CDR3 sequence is CSVEDAVEAFF. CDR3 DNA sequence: TGCAGCGTTGAAGATGCAGTCGAAGCTTTCTTT.

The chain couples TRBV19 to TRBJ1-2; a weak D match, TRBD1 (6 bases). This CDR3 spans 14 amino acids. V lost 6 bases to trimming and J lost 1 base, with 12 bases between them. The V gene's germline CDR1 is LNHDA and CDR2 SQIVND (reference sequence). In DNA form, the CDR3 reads TGTGCCAGTAGGTTCGGACAGCTTAACTATGGCTACACCTTC. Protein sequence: CASRFGQLNYGYTF.

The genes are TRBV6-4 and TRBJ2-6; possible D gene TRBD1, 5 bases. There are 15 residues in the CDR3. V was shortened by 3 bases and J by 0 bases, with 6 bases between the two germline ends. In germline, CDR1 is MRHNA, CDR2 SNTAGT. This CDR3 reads CASSEDSSGANVLTF. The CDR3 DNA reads TGTGCCAGCAGTGAAGACAGCTCTGGGGCCAACGTCCTGACTTTC.

For the CDR3, the DNA is TGTGCCAGCAGTTTTGGGGACAACTACCCCCAAGACCAGTATTTT. Residues: CASSFGDNYPQDQYF. The chain carries TRBV27 and TRBJ2-3; tentative D call: TRBD1 (6 bases). From germline, CDR1 is MNHEY and CDR2 SMNVEV (reference sequence). V was cut by 3 bases and J by 12 bases, with 22 bases left in between. This CDR3 comprises 15 residues.

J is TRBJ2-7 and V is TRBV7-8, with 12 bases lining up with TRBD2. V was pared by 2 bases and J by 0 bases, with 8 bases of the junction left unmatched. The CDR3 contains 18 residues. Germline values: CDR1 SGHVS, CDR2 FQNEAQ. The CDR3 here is CASSLKTSGGYSSYEQYF. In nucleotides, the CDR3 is TGTGCCAGCAGCTTAAAGACTAGCGGGGGCTATAGCTCCTACGAGCAGTACTTC.

The chain's CDR3 is CASSLTGSGRANSPLHF. CDR3 sequence (DNA): TGTGCCAGCAGCTTAACGGGAAGTGGCAGGGCCAATTCACCCCTCCACTTT. The chain combines TRBV7-3 with TRBJ1-6, with a tentative D call TRBD1 (5 bases). Germline V CDR1 and CDR2: SGHTA, FQGTGA. V was shortened by 0 bases and J by 7 bases, with 16 bases between the two germline ends. The CDR3 loop spans 17 amino acids.

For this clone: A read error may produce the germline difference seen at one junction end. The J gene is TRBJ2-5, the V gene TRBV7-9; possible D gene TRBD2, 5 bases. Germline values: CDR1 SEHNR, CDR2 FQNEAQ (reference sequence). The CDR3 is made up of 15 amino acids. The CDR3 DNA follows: TGTTCCAGCAGCTTAAGTAGTCGGGGAGAAGAGACCCAGTACTTC. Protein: CSSSLSSRGEETQYF.

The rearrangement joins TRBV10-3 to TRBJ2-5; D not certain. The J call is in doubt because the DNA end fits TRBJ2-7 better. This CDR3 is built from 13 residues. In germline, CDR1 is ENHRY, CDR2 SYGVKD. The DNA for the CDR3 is TGTGCCATCAGTGAGGTGCGTAACTACGAGCAGTACTTC. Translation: CAISEVRNYEQYF.

The CDR3 nucleotides are TGTGCCAGCAGTTTATCCGCAGCGGGGGGGAGACCTGATACGCAGTATTTT. Translation: CASSLSAAGGRPDTQYF. The V call is TRBV27, the J call TRBJ2-3, with 10 bases lining up with TRBD2. CDR1 and CDR2 (germline): MNHEY, SMNVEV (reference sequence). V was clipped by 0 bases and J by 6 bases; unmatched bases: 9. This CDR3 spans 17 amino acids.

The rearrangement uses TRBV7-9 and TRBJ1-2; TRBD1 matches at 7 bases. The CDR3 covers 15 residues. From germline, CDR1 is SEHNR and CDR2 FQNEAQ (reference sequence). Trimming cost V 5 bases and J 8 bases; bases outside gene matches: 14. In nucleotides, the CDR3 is TGTGCCAGCAGCCTCGGACAGGTCGAGTTCGGCGGCTACACCTTC. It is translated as CASSLGQVEFGGYTF. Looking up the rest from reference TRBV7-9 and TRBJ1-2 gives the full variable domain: DTGVSQNPRHKITKRGQNVTFRCDPISEHNRLYWYRQTLGQGPEFLTYFQNEAQLEKSRLLSDRFSAERPKGSFSTLEIQRTEQGDSAMYLCASSLGQVEFGGYTFGSGTRLTVV.